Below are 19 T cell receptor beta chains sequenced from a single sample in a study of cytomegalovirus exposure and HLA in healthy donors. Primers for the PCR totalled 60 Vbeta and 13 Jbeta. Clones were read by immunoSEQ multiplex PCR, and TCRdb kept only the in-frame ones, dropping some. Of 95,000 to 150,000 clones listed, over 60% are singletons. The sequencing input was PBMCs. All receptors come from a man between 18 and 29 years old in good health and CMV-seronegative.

The CDR3 nucleotides are TGTGCCAGCAGCAAAGACCGCACGAAGTACGAGCAGTACTTC. Protein product: CASSKDRTKYEQYF. The J gene is TRBJ2-5, the V gene TRBV21-1; TRBD2 is the table's D call, not checked against the DNA. The J call may be mistaken, given a closer DNA end match to TRBJ2-7. TRBV21-1 is a documented pseudogene. The CDR3 runs to 14 residues.

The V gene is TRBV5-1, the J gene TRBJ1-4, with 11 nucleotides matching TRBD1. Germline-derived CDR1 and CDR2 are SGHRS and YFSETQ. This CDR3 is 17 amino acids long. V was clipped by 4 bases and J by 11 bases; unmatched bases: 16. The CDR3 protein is CASSPQLGQGDYRKLFF. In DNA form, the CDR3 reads TGCGCCAGCAGCCCTCAATTGGGACAGGGGGATTATAGGAAACTGTTTTTT.

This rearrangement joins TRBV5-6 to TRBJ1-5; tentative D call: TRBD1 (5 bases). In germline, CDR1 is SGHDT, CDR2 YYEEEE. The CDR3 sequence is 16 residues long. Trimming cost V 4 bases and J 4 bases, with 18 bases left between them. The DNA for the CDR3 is TGTGCCAGCAGCGCCTTGGGGGGTATAGGAAATCAGCCCCAGCATTTT. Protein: CASSALGGIGNQPQHF.

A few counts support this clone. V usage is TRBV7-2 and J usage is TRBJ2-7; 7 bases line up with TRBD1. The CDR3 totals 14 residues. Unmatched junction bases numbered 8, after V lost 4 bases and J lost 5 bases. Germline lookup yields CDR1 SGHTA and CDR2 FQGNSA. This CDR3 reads CASSSRQGRDEQYF. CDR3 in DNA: TGTGCCAGCAGCTCGCGACAGGGACGGGACGAGCAGTACTTC.

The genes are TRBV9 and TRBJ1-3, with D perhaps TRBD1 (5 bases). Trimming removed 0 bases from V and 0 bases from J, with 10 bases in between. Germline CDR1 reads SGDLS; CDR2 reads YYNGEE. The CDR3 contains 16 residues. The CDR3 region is CASSVGRGSSGNTIYF. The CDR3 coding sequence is TGTGCCAGCAGCGTAGGGAGGGGAAGCTCTGGAAACACCATATATTTT.

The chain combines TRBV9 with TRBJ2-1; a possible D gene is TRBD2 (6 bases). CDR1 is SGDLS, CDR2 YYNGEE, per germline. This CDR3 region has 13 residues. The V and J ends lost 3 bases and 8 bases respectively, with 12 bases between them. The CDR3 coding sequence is TGTGCCAGCAGCGGGAGGGCCATAGATGAGCAGTTCTTC. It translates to CASSGRAIDEQFF. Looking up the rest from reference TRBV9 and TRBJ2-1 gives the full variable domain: DSGVTQTPKHLITATGQRVTLRCSPRSGDLSVYWYQQSLDQGLQFLIQYYNGEERAKGNILERFSAQQFPDLHSELNLSSLELGDSALYFCASSGRAIDEQFFGPGTRLTVL.

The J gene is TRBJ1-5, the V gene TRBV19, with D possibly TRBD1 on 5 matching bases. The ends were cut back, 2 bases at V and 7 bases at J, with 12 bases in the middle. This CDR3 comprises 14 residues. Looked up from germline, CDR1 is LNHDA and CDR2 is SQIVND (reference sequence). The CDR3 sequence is CASSILRGWQPQHF. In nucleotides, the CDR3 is TGTGCCAGTAGTATACTGCGGGGGTGGCAGCCCCAGCATTTT. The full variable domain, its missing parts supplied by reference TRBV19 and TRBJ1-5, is DGGITQSPKYLFRKEGQNVTLSCEQNLNHDAMYWYRQDPGQGLRLIYYSQIVNDFQKGDIAEGYSVSREKKESFPLTVTSAQKNPTAFYLCASSILRGWQPQHFGDGTRLSIL.

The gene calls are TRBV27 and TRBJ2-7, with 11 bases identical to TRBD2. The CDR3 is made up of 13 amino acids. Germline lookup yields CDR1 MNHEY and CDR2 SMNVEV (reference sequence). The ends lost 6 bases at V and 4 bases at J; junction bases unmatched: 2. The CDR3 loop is CASSPSGRYEQYF. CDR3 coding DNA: TGTGCCAGCAGCCCTAGCGGGAGGTACGAGCAGTACTTC.

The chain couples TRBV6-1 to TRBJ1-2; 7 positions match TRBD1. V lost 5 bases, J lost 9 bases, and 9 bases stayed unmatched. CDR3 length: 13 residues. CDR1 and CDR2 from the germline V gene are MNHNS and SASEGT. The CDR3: CASSLGGASSYTF. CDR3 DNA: TGTGCCAGCAGTTTAGGGGGCGCAAGTAGCTACACCTTC.

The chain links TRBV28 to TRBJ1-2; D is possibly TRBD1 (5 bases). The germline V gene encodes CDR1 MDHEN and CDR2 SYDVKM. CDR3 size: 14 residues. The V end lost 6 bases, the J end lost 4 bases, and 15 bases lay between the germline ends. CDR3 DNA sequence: TGTGCCAGCAGCCTCGACAGTTTTAGCTATGGCTACACCTTC. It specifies CASSLDSFSYGYTF.

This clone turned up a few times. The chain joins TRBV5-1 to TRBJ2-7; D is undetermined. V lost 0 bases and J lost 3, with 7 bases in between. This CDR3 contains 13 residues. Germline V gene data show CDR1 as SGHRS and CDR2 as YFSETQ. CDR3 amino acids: CASSLAGFYEQYF. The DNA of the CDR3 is TGCGCCAGCAGCTTGGCCGGGTTCTACGAGCAGTACTTC. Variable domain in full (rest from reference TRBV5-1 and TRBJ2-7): KAGVTQTPRYLIKTRGQQVTLSCSPISGHRSVSWYQQTPGQGLQFLFEYFSETQRNKGNFPGRFSGRQFSNSRSEMNVSTLELGDSALYLCASSLAGFYEQYFGPGTRLTVT.

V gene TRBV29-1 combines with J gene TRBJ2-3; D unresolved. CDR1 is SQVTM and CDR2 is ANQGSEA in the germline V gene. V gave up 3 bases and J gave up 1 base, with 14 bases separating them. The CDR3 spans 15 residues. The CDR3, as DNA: TGCAGCGTTGATAGTTCCTCCGTAGGCACAGATACGCAGTATTTT. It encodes CSVDSSSVGTDTQYF.

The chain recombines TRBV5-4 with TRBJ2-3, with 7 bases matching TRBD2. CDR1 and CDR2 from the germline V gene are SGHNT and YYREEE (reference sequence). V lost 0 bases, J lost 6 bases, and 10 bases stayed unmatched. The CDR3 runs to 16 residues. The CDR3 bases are TGTGCCAGCAGCTTGGTGGGGGGGGACGCCGTGGATACGCAGTATTTT. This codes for CASSLVGGDAVDTQYF.

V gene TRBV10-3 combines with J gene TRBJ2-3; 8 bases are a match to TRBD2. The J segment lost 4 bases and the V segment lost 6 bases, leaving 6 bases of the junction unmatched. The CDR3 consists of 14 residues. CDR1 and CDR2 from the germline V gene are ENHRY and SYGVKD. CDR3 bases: TGTGCCATCAGCGCCGGGACTAGTGCAGATACGCAGTATTTT. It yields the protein CAISAGTSADTQYF.

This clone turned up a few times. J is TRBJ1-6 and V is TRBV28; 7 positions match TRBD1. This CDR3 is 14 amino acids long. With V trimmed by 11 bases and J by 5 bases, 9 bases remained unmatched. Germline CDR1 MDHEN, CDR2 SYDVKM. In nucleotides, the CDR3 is TGTGCCGGACGAACAGGGGCCAATAATTCACCCCTCCACTTT. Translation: CAGRTGANNSPLHF.

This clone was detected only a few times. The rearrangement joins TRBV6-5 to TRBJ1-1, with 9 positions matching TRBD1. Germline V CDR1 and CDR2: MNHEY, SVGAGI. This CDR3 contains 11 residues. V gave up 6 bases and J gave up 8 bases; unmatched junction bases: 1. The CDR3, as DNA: TGTGCCAGCAGAGACAGGGGGGAAGCTTTCTTT. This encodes CASRDRGEAFF.

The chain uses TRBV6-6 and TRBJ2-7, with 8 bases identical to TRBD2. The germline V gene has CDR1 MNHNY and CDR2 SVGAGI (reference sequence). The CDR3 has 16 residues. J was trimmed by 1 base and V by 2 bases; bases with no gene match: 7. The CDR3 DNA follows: TGTGCCAGCAGTTACCGGTCCAGCGGGAGATCCTACGAGCAGTACTTC. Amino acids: CASSYRSSGRSYEQYF.

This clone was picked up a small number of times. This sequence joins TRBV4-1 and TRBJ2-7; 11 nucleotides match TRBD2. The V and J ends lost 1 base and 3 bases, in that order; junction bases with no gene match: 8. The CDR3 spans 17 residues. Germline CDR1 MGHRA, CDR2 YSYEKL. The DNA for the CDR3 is TGCGCCAGCAGCCAAGGGAGACTAGCGGGGCTGCACTACGAGCAGTACTTC. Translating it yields CASSQGRLAGLHYEQYF.

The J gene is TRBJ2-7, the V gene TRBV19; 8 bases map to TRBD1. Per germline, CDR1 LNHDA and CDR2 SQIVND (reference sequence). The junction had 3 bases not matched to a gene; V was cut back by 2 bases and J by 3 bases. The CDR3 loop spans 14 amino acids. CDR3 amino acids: CASSISQGVYEQYF. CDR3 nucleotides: TGTGCCAGTAGTATATCACAGGGGGTCTACGAGCAGTACTTC. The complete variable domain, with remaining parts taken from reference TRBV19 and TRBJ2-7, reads DGGITQSPKYLFRKEGQNVTLSCEQNLNHDAMYWYRQDPGQGLRLIYYSQIVNDFQKGDIAEGYSVSREKKESFPLTVTSAQKNPTAFYLCASSISQGVYEQYFGPGTRLTVT.